This record looks at one TCR beta chain sequence and its context. Its target is not known. TCRdb re-analysed the reads in MiXCR, keeping a single row per CDR3 protein. The data show approximately 250,000 distinct CDR3 sequences, with 10% to 15% seen just once and 1.5% to 2% held by the top ten. V shed 0 bases and J shed 3 bases, with 6 bases lying between them. This CDR3 contains 14 residues. Germline values: CDR1 SGHDT, CDR2 YYEEEE. This entry comes from a study of T cell repertoires in cytomegalovirus infection. Study at large: Carrying CMV and the relevant HLA type showed in public TCR beta signatures. Study-wide findings and caveats: The ex vivo response was dominated by HLA-C-restricted CMV-specific TCR beta clonotypes.

The sample comprised PBMCs. The chain recombines TRBV5-6 with TRBJ1-4; the D is unclear. The clonotype was recovered from a human donor in good health (CMV status not recorded). Some clones in this sample may be carry-over from other donors' samples. CDR3 sequence (DNA): TGTGCCAGCAGCTTGGACGGATCTAATGAAAAACTGTTTTTT. Translating it yields CASSLDGSNEKLFF.